This T cell receptor beta chain was captured by sequencing in a study of T cell responses to AZD1222 COVID-19 vaccine (dated by TCRdb to the early 2020s). About the study as a whole: AZD1222 recipients with second doses at about 4 weeks or about 12 weeks were pooled, because spike-specific TCR depth and breadth did not differ between schedules. A total of under 250 trial participants underwent TCR sequencing, of whom approximately 200 had received two doses of AZD1222 and approximately 26 had received two doses of the MenACWY control vaccine. Trial participants were enrolled into age subgroups of 18-55, 56-69 and 70-plus years, which contained approximately 150, 28 and 58 TCR-sequenced participants, respectively.

The CDR3 regions of human TCRbeta chains were analyzed by immunosequencing. Per the authors' processing: TCRs in the repertoires were matched against a reference library of SARS-CoV-2-specific TCRs that had been generated with the MIRA antigen-specificity platform. Breadth was defined as the fraction of unique TCRs that were SARS-CoV-2-associated, and depth was defined as the fraction of total T cells that were SARS-CoV-2-associated. Using the MIRA data, each spike-specific TCR was mapped to the spike region that the TCR reacts to and placed in a CD4 or CD8 class. Log10-transformed breadth and depth values were compared by one-way ANOVA with Sidak's multiple comparisons tests. What TCRdb holds here is the immuneACCESS table cut down to in-frame rearrangements. Part of the clones is not present; checked against another copy, under half of the missing clones reflect an unresolved V gene, and the others are unexplained. V, J and clone size are those of that table, while D and trimming were read from the DNA. This sample is represented by about 120,000 clones; about 90% of them were singletons. Around 7.5% of the sample rests with the top ten.

This specimen's time point label, interpreted: baseline before first vaccination. Vaccinee samples were obtained from the UK trials COV001 and COV002, which included a single-blind randomized controlled phase 2/3 trial of AZD1222 (ChAdOx1 nCoV-19) in healthy adults. For TCRbeta chain sequencing, PBMC samples were collected from trial participants at day 0 and at day 28 after the second dose. Beyond this particular receptor, the publication reports: Conclusions about previously exposed vaccinees are limited, since just a handful of AZD1222 recipients were seropositive for SARS-CoV-2 at baseline. In the small 56-69-year group, the increase in depth fell short of significance, most likely because of low power. CD4 TCRs associated with the vaccine covered the entire spike protein, and the dominant responses were in regions 160-218 and 743-854. Participants were mostly white British, with more females than males. The authors suggested clonal diversity may have been underestimated. After two AZD1222 doses, spike-specific TCR breadth and depth were significantly higher than at day 0 and than in MenACWY recipients. Because no samples from the day 14 peak response were available, repertoires could be characterized only after the peak T cell response. Reportedly, close to half of the unique spike-specific TCRs recognized epitopes lying outside the regions that are mutated in the B.1.351 and B.1.1.7 variants.

In the germline V gene, CDR1 corresponds to MNHEY and CDR2 to SVGAGI. Inclusive of the bounding cysteine and phenylalanine, the CDR3 is 15 residues long. Only CDR3 DNA is held: 45 bases, read in frame from base 1. Relative to germline, V is 0 bases shorter and J is 0 bases shorter, with 8 bases between their ends. Concerning this clone itself: There is no known antigen for this receptor. The sample holds no much larger clone one base away, and base qualities are not on file.

This TCR derives from an adult in good health. The sample here was peripheral blood, taken on day 0 of AZD1222 vaccination. The V and J segments used are TRBV6-5 and TRBJ1-1; the D gene is unclear. The CDR3 protein sequence reads: CASSYSARLNTEAFF. The DNA reads as follows: TGTGCCAGCAGTTACTCGGCCAGATTGAACACTGAAGCTTTCTTT.